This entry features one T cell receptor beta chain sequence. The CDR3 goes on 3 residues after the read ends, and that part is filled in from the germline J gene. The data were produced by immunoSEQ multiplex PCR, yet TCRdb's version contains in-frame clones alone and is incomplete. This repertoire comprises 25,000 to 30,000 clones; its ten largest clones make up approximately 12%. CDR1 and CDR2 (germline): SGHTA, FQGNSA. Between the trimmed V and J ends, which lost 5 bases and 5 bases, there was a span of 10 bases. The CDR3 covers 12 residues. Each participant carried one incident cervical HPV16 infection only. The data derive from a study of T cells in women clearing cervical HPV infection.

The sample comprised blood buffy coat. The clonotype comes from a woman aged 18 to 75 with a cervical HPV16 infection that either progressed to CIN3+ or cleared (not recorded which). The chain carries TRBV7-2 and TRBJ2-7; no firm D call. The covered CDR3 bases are TGTGCCAGCAGCAATGGCCGGGACGAG. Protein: CASSNGRDE. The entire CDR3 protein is CASSNGRDEQYF.